Detailed here is one TCR beta chain. This specimen comes from a study of blood T cell repertoires in COVID-19. Authors' data handling: Counts of nucleated cells, estimated from reference gene primer amplification, were obtained. TCRdb keeps only in-frame clones here, not all; method: immunoSEQ multiplex PCR. That table supplies the V and J calls and clone size; D and trimming were determined from the DNA. The data contain 95,000 to 120,000 clones, approximately 84% of them singletons. The CDR3 contains 15 residues. Germline V gene lookup returns CDR1 SGDLS and CDR2 YYNGEE. V dropped 3 bases and J dropped 4 bases, with 14 bases sitting between them.

Sequenced material: peripheral blood. The rearrangement joins TRBV9 to TRBJ2-1, with D perhaps matching TRBD1 (6 bases). The sequence was obtained from a man aged 50-60 years with acute or convalescent COVID-19. CDR3 loop: CASSGTGMWYNEQFF. In DNA form, the CDR3 reads TGTGCCAGCAGCGGTACAGGGATGTGGTACAATGAGCAGTTCTTC.